This T cell receptor (beta chain) was identified in a study of chemoradiotherapy in HPV16-positive cancers. Notes on this clone: Its matching antigen is unknown.

Generated by immunoSEQ multiplex PCR, the TCRdb table keeps only in-frame clones and is missing some. The sample holds about 4,000 clones; approximately 71% are singletons and the top ten take less than 20%. Overall study results and limits: Candidate HPV-specific clones and E7-related TCR motifs grew in tumor during treatment. Only a couple of HPV16-positive patients supplied the functional HPV-specificity definition.

Looked up from germline, CDR1 is SGHTA and CDR2 is FQGNSA. Trimming took off 1 base at V and 8 bases at J, with 14 bases between the two ends. The length of the CDR3 is 15 residues. This chain joins TRBV7-2 and TRBJ1-4; D remains unclear. Sample collection occurred from a patient who underwent chemoradiotherapy. The clonotype originates from a human donor with HPV-associated anogenital cancer. The CDR3 DNA follows: TGTGCCAGCAGCTTAGTTGGTGGACGTGGGGAAAAACTGTTTTTT. Translating gives CASSLVGGRGEKLFF. Full variable domain (outside the CDR3, taken from reference TRBV7-2 and TRBJ1-4): GAGVSQSPSNKVTEKGKDVELRCDPISGHTALYWYRQSLGQGLEFLIYFQGNSAPDKSGLPSDRFSAERTGGSVSTLTIQRTQQEDSAVYLCASSLVGGRGEKLFFGSGTQLSVL.